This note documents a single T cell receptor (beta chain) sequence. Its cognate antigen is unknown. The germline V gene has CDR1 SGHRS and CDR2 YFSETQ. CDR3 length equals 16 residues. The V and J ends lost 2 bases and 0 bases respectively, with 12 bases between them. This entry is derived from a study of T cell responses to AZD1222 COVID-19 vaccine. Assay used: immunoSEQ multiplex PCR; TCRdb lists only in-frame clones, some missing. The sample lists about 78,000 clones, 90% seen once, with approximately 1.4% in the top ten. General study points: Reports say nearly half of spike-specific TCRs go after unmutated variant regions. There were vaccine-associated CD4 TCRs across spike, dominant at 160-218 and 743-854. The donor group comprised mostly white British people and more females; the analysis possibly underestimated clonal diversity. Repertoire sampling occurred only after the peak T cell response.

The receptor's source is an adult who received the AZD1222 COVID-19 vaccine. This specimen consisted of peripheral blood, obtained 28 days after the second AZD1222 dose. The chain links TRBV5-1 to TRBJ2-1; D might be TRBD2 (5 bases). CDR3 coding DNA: TGCGCCAGCAGCTTCGTAGCGCAGAGCTCCTACAATGAGCAGTTCTTC. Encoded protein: CASSFVAQSSYNEQFF.